This T cell receptor beta chain emerged from a study of cytomegalovirus exposure and HLA in healthy donors. The PCR employed 60 Vbeta primers together with 13 Jbeta primers. The data were produced by immunoSEQ multiplex PCR, yet TCRdb's version contains in-frame clones alone and is incomplete. The table includes roughly 250,000 clones, around 80% detected once. Overall study findings and caveats: It was shown in a later analysis that HLA-associated TCR beta chains were more clonally expanded than other, equally common chains. Later genetic work tied a missense DCLRE1C variant to beta-chain V and J trimming. A few chains tied to CMV proved CMV antigen-specific in vitro.

V lost 3 bases to trimming and J lost 15 bases; unmatched junction nucleotides: 7. This CDR3 region has 12 residues. The V gene's germline CDR1 is SGHVS and CDR2 FNYEAQ. Nominally healthy donors provided the samples, though records likely missed some immune exposures. Remarks on this clone: What it binds is not known.

Material for sequencing was PBMCs. V and J are TRBV7-6 and TRBJ2-1, with 8 bases that match TRBD2. This sequence was found in a girl aged 2 to 10 in good health and CMV-seronegative. The CDR3 region has the DNA TGTGCCAGCAGCTTGTCCGGGACTAGGCCGTTCTTC. As protein: CASSLSGTRPFF.